Below, one TCR beta chain is given with its context. The sample comes from a study of blood T cell repertoires in COVID-19. The data were produced by immunoSEQ multiplex PCR, yet TCRdb's version contains in-frame clones alone and is incomplete. The sample contains 86,000 or so clones, roughly 86% of which appear only once. The material sequenced was peripheral blood. This receptor was identified in a man aged 45-60 years with active or convalescent COVID-19.

CDR3 sequence (DNA): TGTGCCAGCAGACCAGCAAGGAGGCACGGCTACACCTTC. Protein sequence: CASRPARRHGYTF. V and J are TRBV27 and TRBJ1-2; D is unclear. Looked up from germline, CDR1 is MNHEY and CDR2 is SMNVEV (reference sequence). The CDR3 runs to 13 residues. V was pared by 6 bases and J by 8 bases, with 16 bases between.